A selection of T cell receptor beta chains follows, all from one sample in a study of cytomegalovirus exposure and HLA in healthy donors. Data came from immunoSEQ multiplex PCR; TCRdb stores just in-frame clones and leaves some out. Found here are about 150,000 clones, 75% to 85% of them singletons; the top ten hold 7.5% to 9%. The sequenced sample was PBMCs. These receptors all stem from a young man in good health and CMV-seropositive. Both conserved end residues are part of each CDR3. A D gene is named only where the DNA matches it firmly. Not all rows give a size; the values are once, few, many and, for expanded clones, a class.

cdr3_length: 15
j_call: TRBJ2-5
d_call: -
v_call: TRBV2
clone_size: -
cdr3_aa: CASSEDKLYQETQYF
cdr3_nt: TGTGCCAGCAGTGAGGACAAGCTGTACCAAGAGACCCAGTACTTC

cdr3_length: 16
j_call: TRBJ2-2
d_call: TRBD2
v_call: TRBV27
clone_size: -
cdr3_aa: CASSPRLAGITGELFF
cdr3_nt: TGTGCCAGCAGCCCCCGACTAGCGGGAATCACCGGGGAGCTGTTTTTT

cdr3_length: 13
j_call: TRBJ1-5
d_call: -
v_call: TRBV7-2
clone_size: -
cdr3_aa: CASSGPGTQPQHF
cdr3_nt: TGTGCCAGCAGTGGACCGGGAACCCAGCCCCAGCATTTT

cdr3_length: 15
j_call: TRBJ1-1
d_call: TRBD1
v_call: TRBV7-2
clone_size: -
cdr3_aa: CASSLIHRGVTEAFF
cdr3_nt: TGTGCCAGCAGCTTGATCCACAGGGGTGTAACTGAAGCTTTCTTT

cdr3_length: 18
j_call: TRBJ2-1
d_call: TRBD1
v_call: TRBV14
clone_size: -
cdr3_aa: CASSQEARDSLFYNEQFF
cdr3_nt: TGTGCCAGCAGCCAAGAGGCCAGGGACAGCCTCTTCTACAATGAGCAGTTCTTC

cdr3_length: 13
j_call: TRBJ1-1
d_call: -
v_call: TRBV19
clone_size: -
cdr3_aa: CASSMERGTEAFF
cdr3_nt: TGTGCCAGTAGTATGGAACGGGGGACTGAAGCTTTCTTT

cdr3_length: 12
j_call: TRBJ1-1
d_call: -
v_call: TRBV6-6
clone_size: -
cdr3_aa: CASSLGRVEAFF
cdr3_nt: TGTGCCAGCAGTCTTGGTAGAGTCGAAGCTTTCTTT

cdr3_length: 15
j_call: TRBJ1-1
d_call: -
v_call: TRBV7-6
clone_size: -
cdr3_aa: CASSLTTEGNTEAFF
cdr3_nt: TGTGCCAGCAGCCTCACCACGGAGGGGAACACTGAAGCTTTCTTT

cdr3_length: 15
j_call: TRBJ2-4
d_call: -
v_call: TRBV5-1
clone_size: -
cdr3_aa: CASSLSEPAKNIQYF
cdr3_nt: TGCGCCAGCAGCCTCTCTGAGCCGGCCAAAAACATTCAGTACTTC

cdr3_length: 14
j_call: TRBJ1-6
d_call: -
v_call: TRBV4-3
clone_size: once
cdr3_aa: CASSPQGGARALHF
cdr3_nt: TGCGCCAGCAGCCCCCAAGGAGGGGCGAGAGCCCTCCACTTT

cdr3_length: 11
j_call: TRBJ1-1
d_call: -
v_call: TRBV6-5
clone_size: -
cdr3_aa: CASTAGTEAFF
cdr3_nt: TGTGCCAGCACCGCCGGGACAGAAGCTTTCTTT

cdr3_length: 15
j_call: TRBJ1-5
d_call: -
v_call: TRBV19
clone_size: -
cdr3_aa: CASETFPAGNQPQHF
cdr3_nt: TGTGCCAGTGAGACCTTTCCGGCGGGGAATCAGCCCCAGCATTTT

cdr3_length: 14
j_call: TRBJ2-1
d_call: -
v_call: TRBV5-6
clone_size: few
cdr3_aa: CASSPDLSAGEQFF
cdr3_nt: TGTGCCAGCAGCCCCGATCTTAGCGCGGGAGAGCAGTTCTTC

cdr3_length: 13
j_call: TRBJ1-5
d_call: -
v_call: TRBV30
clone_size: -
cdr3_aa: CAWSGHSNQPQHF
cdr3_nt: TGTGCCTGGAGTGGACATAGCAATCAGCCCCAGCATTTT

cdr3_length: 12
j_call: TRBJ1-1
d_call: -
v_call: TRBV18
clone_size: -
cdr3_aa: CASSPYAGEAFF
cdr3_nt: TGTGCCAGCTCACCATATGCGGGTGAAGCTTTCTTT

cdr3_length: 15
j_call: TRBJ2-3
d_call: TRBD2
v_call: TRBV19
clone_size: once
cdr3_aa: CASNSDGRFTDTQYF
cdr3_nt: TGTGCCAGTAATTCAGACGGGAGGTTTACAGATACGCAGTATTTT

cdr3_length: 15
j_call: TRBJ1-6
d_call: TRBD1
v_call: TRBV2
clone_size: -
cdr3_aa: CASNPTRQGNSPLHF
cdr3_nt: TGTGCCAGCAACCCAACCAGACAGGGAAATTCACCCCTCCACTTT

cdr3_length: 15
j_call: TRBJ2-7
d_call: -
v_call: TRBV29-1
clone_size: -
cdr3_aa: CSVGRDSHPPYEQYF
cdr3_nt: TGCAGCGTTGGGCGGGACAGCCATCCCCCCTACGAGCAGTACTTC

cdr3_length: 15
j_call: TRBJ1-4
d_call: -
v_call: TRBV4-1
clone_size: -
cdr3_aa: CASSQASGQNEKLFF
cdr3_nt: TGCGCCAGCAGCCAAGCGTCAGGGCAAAATGAAAAACTGTTTTTT

cdr3_length: 13
j_call: TRBJ1-5
d_call: -
v_call: TRBV6-6
clone_size: -
cdr3_aa: CASSPGNDQPQHF
cdr3_nt: TGTGCCAGCAGCCCGGGAAACGATCAGCCCCAGCATTTT

cdr3_length: 12
j_call: TRBJ2-5
d_call: -
v_call: TRBV27
clone_size: -
cdr3_aa: CASSSSGETQYF
cdr3_nt: -

cdr3_length: 15
j_call: TRBJ2-7
d_call: TRBD2
v_call: TRBV13
clone_size: -
cdr3_aa: CASSRTTSGSYEQYF
cdr3_nt: TGTGCCAGCAGCAGGACGACTAGCGGGTCCTACGAGCAGTACTTC

cdr3_length: 13
j_call: TRBJ2-1
d_call: -
v_call: TRBV5-4
clone_size: -
cdr3_aa: CASSPQGYNEQFF
cdr3_nt: TGTGCCAGCAGCCCTCAGGGCTACAATGAGCAGTTCTTC

cdr3_length: 15
j_call: TRBJ2-2
d_call: TRBD1
v_call: TRBV7-2
clone_size: -
cdr3_aa: CASSLRGQPIGELFF
cdr3_nt: TGTGCCAGCAGCTTACGGGGACAGCCGATAGGGGAGCTGTTTTTT

cdr3_length: 15
j_call: TRBJ1-2
d_call: TRBD1
v_call: TRBV7-6
clone_size: -
cdr3_aa: CASSLGQGGSYGYTF
cdr3_nt: TGTGCCAGCAGCTTAGGACAGGGCGGTTCGTATGGCTACACCTTC

cdr3_length: 13
j_call: TRBJ1-5
d_call: -
v_call: TRBV5-5
clone_size: few
cdr3_aa: CASSLRGNQPQHF
cdr3_nt: TGTGCCAGCAGCTTGCGCGGCAATCAGCCCCAGCATTTT

cdr3_length: 16
j_call: TRBJ2-5
d_call: TRBD1
v_call: TRBV18
clone_size: -
cdr3_aa: CASSLVGDSREETQYF
cdr3_nt: TGTGCCAGCTCTCTTGTGGGGGACAGCCGCGAAGAGACCCAGTACTTC

cdr3_length: 14
j_call: TRBJ1-5
d_call: TRBD1
v_call: TRBV7-2
clone_size: -
cdr3_aa: CASSPGQNPQPQHF
cdr3_nt: TGTGCCAGCAGCCCGGGACAGAACCCACAGCCCCAGCATTTT

cdr3_length: 17
j_call: TRBJ1-1
d_call: TRBD1
v_call: TRBV7-8
clone_size: -
cdr3_aa: CASSFNRDRGLNTEAFF
cdr3_nt: TGTGCCAGCAGCTTCAACCGGGACAGGGGCCTGAACACTGAAGCTTTCTTT

cdr3_length: 16
j_call: TRBJ1-1
d_call: -
v_call: TRBV19
clone_size: few
cdr3_aa: CASSIDFEGLNTEAFF
cdr3_nt: TGTGCCAGTAGTATAGATTTTGAGGGCCTGAACACTGAAGCTTTCTTT

cdr3_length: 17
j_call: TRBJ1-5
d_call: TRBD1
v_call: TRBV19
clone_size: -
cdr3_aa: CASSFTTGQVNNQPQHF
cdr3_nt: TGTGCCAGTAGTTTCACTACCGGACAGGTGAACAATCAGCCCCAGCATTTT

cdr3_length: 13
j_call: TRBJ2-7
d_call: -
v_call: TRBV19
clone_size: -
cdr3_aa: CASSRGVGYEQYF
cdr3_nt: TGTGCCAGTAGTAGGGGGGTGGGCTACGAGCAGTACTTC

cdr3_length: 15
j_call: TRBJ1-1
d_call: TRBD1
v_call: TRBV6-6
clone_size: -
cdr3_aa: CASFPLGTANTEAFF
cdr3_nt: TGTGCCAGCTTCCCCCTTGGGACAGCGAACACTGAAGCTTTCTTT

cdr3_length: 17
j_call: TRBJ2-3
d_call: TRBD2
v_call: TRBV4-3
clone_size: -
cdr3_aa: CASSQSLAGAISDTQYF
cdr3_nt: TGCGCCAGCAGCCAATCTTTAGCGGGGGCAATCTCAGATACGCAGTATTTT

cdr3_length: 17
j_call: TRBJ1-3
d_call: TRBD1
v_call: TRBV27
clone_size: -
cdr3_aa: CASSLSGTGISGNTIYF
cdr3_nt: TGTGCCAGCAGTTTATCTGGGACAGGGATCTCTGGAAACACCATATATTTT

cdr3_length: 16
j_call: TRBJ2-3
d_call: TRBD2
v_call: TRBV11-2
clone_size: -
cdr3_aa: CASSSRLAASTDTQYF
cdr3_nt: TGTGCCAGCAGCTCTCGACTAGCGGCCAGCACAGATACGCAGTATTTT

cdr3_length: 18
j_call: TRBJ2-5
d_call: TRBD2
v_call: TRBV28
clone_size: once
cdr3_aa: CASSSGLAGGPRQETQYF
cdr3_nt: TGTGCCAGCAGCAGTGGACTAGCGGGAGGGCCGAGACAAGAGACCCAGTACTTC

cdr3_length: 18
j_call: TRBJ2-1
d_call: TRBD2
v_call: TRBV11-2
clone_size: -
cdr3_aa: CASSLKGTSGSSGNEQFF
cdr3_nt: TGTGCCAGCAGCTTAAAGGGGACTAGCGGGAGCTCCGGCAATGAGCAGTTCTTC

cdr3_length: 16
j_call: TRBJ1-4
d_call: -
v_call: TRBV15
clone_size: -
cdr3_aa: CATSRDRGGTNEKLFF
cdr3_nt: TGTGCCACCAGCAGAGATAGGGGGGGGACTAATGAAAAACTGTTTTTT

cdr3_length: 16
j_call: TRBJ1-3
d_call: -
v_call: TRBV18
clone_size: -
cdr3_aa: CASSPPGETAGNTIYF
cdr3_nt: TGTGCCAGCTCACCACCCGGAGAGACCGCTGGAAACACCATATATTTT

cdr3_length: 15
j_call: TRBJ2-1
d_call: TRBD2
v_call: TRBV7-8
clone_size: once
cdr3_aa: CASSPRWTSGNEQFF
cdr3_nt: TGTGCCAGCAGCCCAAGGTGGACTAGCGGCAATGAGCAGTTCTTC

cdr3_length: 15
j_call: TRBJ2-7
d_call: -
v_call: TRBV4-2
clone_size: -
cdr3_aa: CASSQDVRTNYEQYF
cdr3_nt: TGTGCCAGCAGCCAAGACGTCCGGACTAACTACGAGCAGTACTTC

cdr3_length: 13
j_call: TRBJ1-2
d_call: TRBD1
v_call: TRBV6-1
clone_size: -
cdr3_aa: CASRTGGAEGYTF
cdr3_nt: TGTGCCAGCAGGACAGGGGGCGCAGAGGGCTACACCTTC

cdr3_length: 14
j_call: TRBJ1-1
d_call: -
v_call: TRBV7-6
clone_size: -
cdr3_aa: CASSQEAMNTEAFF
cdr3_nt: TGTGCCAGCAGCCAAGAGGCAATGAACACTGAAGCTTTCTTT

cdr3_length: 13
j_call: TRBJ2-1
d_call: TRBD1
v_call: TRBV9
clone_size: -
cdr3_aa: CASSGTGNNEQFF
cdr3_nt: TGTGCCAGCTCCGGGACAGGGAACAATGAGCAGTTCTTC

cdr3_length: 15
j_call: TRBJ2-2
d_call: TRBD1
v_call: TRBV19
clone_size: -
cdr3_aa: CASSNRGEGAGELFF
cdr3_nt: TGTGCCAGTAGTAACAGGGGGGAAGGCGCCGGGGAGCTGTTTTTT

cdr3_length: 13
j_call: TRBJ2-7
d_call: -
v_call: TRBV10-3
clone_size: -
cdr3_aa: CAINAASSYEQYF
cdr3_nt: TGTGCCATCAATGCGGCAAGCTCCTACGAGCAGTACTTC

cdr3_length: 16
j_call: TRBJ1-6
d_call: -
v_call: TRBV7-2
clone_size: -
cdr3_aa: CASSLVQGRGSSPLHF
cdr3_nt: TGTGCCAGCAGCTTAGTGCAGGGCAGGGGAAGCTCACCCCTCCACTTT

cdr3_length: 15
j_call: TRBJ2-5
d_call: TRBD2
v_call: TRBV7-9
clone_size: -
cdr3_aa: CASSLRGGSQETQYF
cdr3_nt: TGTGCCAGCAGCCTCCGCGGGGGATCCCAAGAGACCCAGTACTTC

cdr3_length: 14
j_call: TRBJ2-3
d_call: -
v_call: TRBV9
clone_size: -
cdr3_aa: CASSVGAGPDTQYF
cdr3_nt: TGTGCCAGCAGCGTAGGGGCGGGACCGGATACGCAGTATTTT

cdr3_length: 14
j_call: TRBJ2-1
d_call: TRBD1
v_call: TRBV6-6
clone_size: -
cdr3_aa: CAGAGTGYYNEQFF
cdr3_nt: TGTGCCGGCGCCGGGACAGGGTATTACAATGAGCAGTTCTTC